This T cell receptor beta chain derives from a study of shared clonotypes between healthy human individuals. Whole-study findings and limits: The naive CD4 repertoires of several donors were compared, and approximately 5% of clonotypes were shared. Generally, naive subsets (rather than memory subsets) showed larger estimated richness.

Using immunoSEQ multiplex PCR, the repertoire was profiled, and TCRdb retains in-frame clones only, with some absent. The sample includes about 2.4 million clones, more than 85% of them seen just once. Comments on this clone: Its specificity is unknown.

Partitioning of CD4+ cells yielded a CD45RA+ naive subset and a CD45RA-negative memory subset. The source is a young man in good health. Some clones in this sample may be carry-over from other donors' samples. Sequencing was carried out using naive CD4+ T cells from PBMCs. The subset: CD45RA+ positively selected.

The CDR3 DNA reads TGTGCCAGCAGCCCCCGACCGGGAGAGACCCAGTACTTC. Amino acids: CASSPRPGETQYF. The chain employs TRBV13 and TRBJ2-5; D is unresolved. Germline V gene sequence: CDR1 PRHDT, CDR2 FYEKMQ (reference sequence). V lost 5 bases and J 4 bases, leaving 11 bases between the germline ends. This CDR3 has 13 amino acids.